This TCR beta chain was documented in a study of cytomegalovirus exposure and HLA in healthy donors. With 6 bases removed from V and 1 base from J, the gap between germline ends came to 13 bases. There are 16 residues in the CDR3. CDR1 and CDR2 from the germline V gene are LNHDA and SQIVND (reference sequence). Primers for the PCR totalled 60 Vbeta and 13 Jbeta. Sequencing was performed with immunoSEQ multiplex PCR; in TCRdb, only in-frame clones are kept and a portion is missing. The sample holds around 110,000 clones, 60% to 85% seen once. The rearrangement joins TRBV19 to TRBJ2-6; a possible D gene is TRBD1 (5 bases). Specimen: PBMCs. The clonotype comes from a woman aged 18-29 years in good health and CMV-seronegative. The CDR3 loop is CASRQGRVSGANVLTF. The CDR3 DNA is TGTGCCAGTAGGCAGGGTAGAGTATCTGGGGCCAACGTCCTGACTTTC.